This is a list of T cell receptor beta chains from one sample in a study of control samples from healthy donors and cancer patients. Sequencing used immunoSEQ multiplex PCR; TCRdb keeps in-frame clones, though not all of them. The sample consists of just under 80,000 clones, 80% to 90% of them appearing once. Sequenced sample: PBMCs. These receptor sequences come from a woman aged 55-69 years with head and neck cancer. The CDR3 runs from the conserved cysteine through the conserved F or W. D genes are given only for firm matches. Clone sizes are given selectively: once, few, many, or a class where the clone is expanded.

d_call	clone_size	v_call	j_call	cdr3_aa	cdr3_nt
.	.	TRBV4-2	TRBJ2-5	CASSQDYNQETQYF	TGTGCCAGCAGCCAAGATTACAACCAAGAGACCCAGTACTTC
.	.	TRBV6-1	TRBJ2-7	CASSEGFRLDPAYEQYF	TGTGCCAGCAGTGAAGGGTTCAGGCTCGACCCCGCCTACGAGCAGTACTTC
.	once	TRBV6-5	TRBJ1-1	CASSYFQQNTEAFF	TGTGCCAGCAGTTACTTTCAGCAGAACACTGAAGCTTTCTTT
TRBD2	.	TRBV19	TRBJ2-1	CASRKSGGVWNEQFF	TGTGCCAGTAGGAAGAGCGGGGGGGTCTGGAATGAGCAGTTCTTC
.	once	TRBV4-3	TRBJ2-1	CASSQDLGNEQFF	TGCGCCAGCAGCCAAGATCTCGGCAATGAGCAGTTCTTC
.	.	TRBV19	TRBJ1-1	CASSSQGGTEAFF	TGTGCCAGTAGTTCCCAGGGAGGGACTGAAGCTTTCTTT
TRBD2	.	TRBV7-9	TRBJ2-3	CASSLASASGSGAFQYF	TGTGCCAGCAGCTTAGCGTCGGCTAGCGGGAGTGGTGCATTTCAGTATTTT
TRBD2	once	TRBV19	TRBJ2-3	CASSIRGLAGADTQYF	TGTGCCAGTAGTATTCGGGGGCTAGCGGGAGCAGATACGCAGTATTTT
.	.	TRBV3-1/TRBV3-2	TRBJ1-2	CASSQDSQGGNYGYTF	TGTGCCAGCAGCCAAGATTCCCAGGGTGGCAACTATGGCTACACCTTC
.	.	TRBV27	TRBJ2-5	CASRPGAGYVETQYF	TGTGCCAGCAGGCCTGGGGCAGGTTATGTAGAGACCCAGTACTTC
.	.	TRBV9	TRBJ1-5	CASSVDTRDQPQHF	TGTGCCAGCAGCGTAGATACGAGAGATCAGCCCCAGCATTTT
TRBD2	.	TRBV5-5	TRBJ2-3	CASSLVGSGSSGPPDTQYF	TGTGCCAGCAGCTTGGTGGGTAGCGGGAGTTCTGGTCCCCCAGATACGCAGTATTTT
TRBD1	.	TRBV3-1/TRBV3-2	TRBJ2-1	CASSHLDRAPYNEQFF	TGTGCCAGCAGCCATTTAGACAGGGCTCCCTACAATGAGCAGTTCTTC
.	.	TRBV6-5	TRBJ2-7	CASSLGVYEQYF	TGTGCCAGCAGTTTGGGGGTTTACGAGCAGTACTTC
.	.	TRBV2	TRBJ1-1	CASRGDRSGTEAFF	TGTGCCAGCAGGGGAGACAGGTCGGGGACTGAAGCTTTCTTT
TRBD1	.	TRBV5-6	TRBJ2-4	CASSADRGWDIQYF	TGTGCCAGCAGCGCAGACAGGGGATGGGACATTCAGTACTTC
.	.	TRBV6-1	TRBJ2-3	CASSEDPNTDTQYF	TGTGCCAGCAGTGAAGACCCTAACACAGATACGCAGTATTTT